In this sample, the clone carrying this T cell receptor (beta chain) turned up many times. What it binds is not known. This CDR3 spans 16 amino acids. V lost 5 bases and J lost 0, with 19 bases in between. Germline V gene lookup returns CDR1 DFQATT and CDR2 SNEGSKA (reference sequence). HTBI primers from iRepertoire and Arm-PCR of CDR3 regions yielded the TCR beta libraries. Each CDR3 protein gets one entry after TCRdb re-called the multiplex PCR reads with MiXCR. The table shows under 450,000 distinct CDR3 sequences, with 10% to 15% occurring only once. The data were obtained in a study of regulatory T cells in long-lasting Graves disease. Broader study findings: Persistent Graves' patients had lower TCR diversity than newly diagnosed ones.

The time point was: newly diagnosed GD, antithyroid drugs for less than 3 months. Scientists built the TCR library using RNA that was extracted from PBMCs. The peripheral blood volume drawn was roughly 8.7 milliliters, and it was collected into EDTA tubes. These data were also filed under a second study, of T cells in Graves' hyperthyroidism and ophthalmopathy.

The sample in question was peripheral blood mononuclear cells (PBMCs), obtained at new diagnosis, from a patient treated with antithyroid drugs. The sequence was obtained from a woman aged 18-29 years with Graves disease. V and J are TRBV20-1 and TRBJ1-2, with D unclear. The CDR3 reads CSARSSLPGSNYGYTF. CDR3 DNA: TGCAGTGCTCGATCCAGCTTACCGGGTTCTAACTATGGCTACACCTTC.